The clone carrying this T cell receptor beta chain was recorded at least ten times. The data were taken from a study of T cells in Graves' hyperthyroidism and ophthalmopathy. Study-level information: The initial diagnosis was the point when peripheral blood was collected, ahead of any treatment.

Amplified TCR beta CDR3 regions derived from RNA transcripts. Carried out on the TCR CDR3, a first-round RT-PCR used the HTBI primer set. TCRdb re-called the multiplex PCR reads through MiXCR, storing one row per CDR3 protein. The data hold roughly 100,000 distinct CDR3 sequences, with about 50% observed a single time. Hyperthyroidism, newly diagnosed and lasting under 2 months, affected patients aged 18 to 65. Exclusion followed for patients with uncontrolled infection, other autoimmune disease, pregnancy or lactation. Sequenced: blood. This clonotype was sampled from a middle-aged man with Graves' hyperthyroidism.

CDR3 sequence: CSVIYGYTF. The CDR3 nucleotides read TGCAGTGTGATATATGGCTACACCTTC. V is TRBV20-1 and J is TRBJ1-2; D is uncertain. V lost 7 bases and J lost 5, with 5 bases in between. The CDR3 extends over 9 amino acids. The V gene's germline CDR1 is DFQATT and CDR2 SNEGSKA (reference sequence).